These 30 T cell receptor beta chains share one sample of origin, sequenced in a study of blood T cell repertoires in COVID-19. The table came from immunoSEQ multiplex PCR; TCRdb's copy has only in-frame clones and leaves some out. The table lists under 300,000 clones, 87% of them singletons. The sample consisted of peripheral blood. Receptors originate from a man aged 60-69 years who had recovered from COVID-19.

CDR3 residues: CASSDRTGNTGELFF. DNA for the CDR3: TGTGCCAGCAGTGATCGGACAGGGAACACCGGGGAGCTGTTTTTT. The rearrangement links TRBV2 to TRBJ2-2; 7 bases are a match to TRBD1. V lost 3 bases to trimming and J lost 1 base; unmatched junction nucleotides: 2. This CDR3 is 15 amino acids long. CDR1 is SNHLY, CDR2 FYNNEI, per germline.

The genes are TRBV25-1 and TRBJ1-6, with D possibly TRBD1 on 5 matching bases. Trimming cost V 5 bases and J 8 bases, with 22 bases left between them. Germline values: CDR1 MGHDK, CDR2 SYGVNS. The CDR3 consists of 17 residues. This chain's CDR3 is CASSPFSGQGADSPLHF. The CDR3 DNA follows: TGTGCCAGCAGTCCCTTCTCCGGGCAGGGCGCGGATTCACCCCTCCACTTT.

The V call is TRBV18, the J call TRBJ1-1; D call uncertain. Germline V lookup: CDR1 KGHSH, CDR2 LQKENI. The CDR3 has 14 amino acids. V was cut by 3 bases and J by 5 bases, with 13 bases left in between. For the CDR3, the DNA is TGTGCCAGCTCACCCCGTGAGGGTAGGACTGAAGCTTTCTTT. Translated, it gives CASSPREGRTEAFF. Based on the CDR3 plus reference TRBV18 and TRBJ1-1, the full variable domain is NAGVMQNPRHLVRRRGQEARLRCSPMKGHSHVYWYRQLPEEGLKFMVYLQKENIIDESGMPKERFSAEFPKEGPSILRIQQVVRGDSAAYFCASSPREGRTEAFFGQGTRLTVV.

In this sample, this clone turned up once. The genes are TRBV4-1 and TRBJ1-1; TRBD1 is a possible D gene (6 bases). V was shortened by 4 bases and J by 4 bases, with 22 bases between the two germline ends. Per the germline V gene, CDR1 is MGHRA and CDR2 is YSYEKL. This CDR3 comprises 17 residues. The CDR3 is CASSRDGRGGKGTEAFF. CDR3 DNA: TGCGCCAGCAGCCGAGACGGGAGGGGGGGTAAGGGCACTGAAGCTTTCTTT.

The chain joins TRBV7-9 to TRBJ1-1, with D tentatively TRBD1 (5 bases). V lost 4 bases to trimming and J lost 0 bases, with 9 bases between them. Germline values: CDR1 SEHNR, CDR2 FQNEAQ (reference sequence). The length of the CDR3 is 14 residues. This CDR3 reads CASSWGGVNTEAFF. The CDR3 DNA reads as TGTGCCAGCAGCTGGGGCGGAGTGAACACTGAAGCTTTCTTT.

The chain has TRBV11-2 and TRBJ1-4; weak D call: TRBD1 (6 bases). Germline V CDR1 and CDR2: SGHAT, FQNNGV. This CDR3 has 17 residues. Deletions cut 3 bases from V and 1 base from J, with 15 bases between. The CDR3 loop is CASSLFGGVGTNEKLFF. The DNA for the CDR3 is TGTGCCAGCAGCTTGTTTGGGGGCGTAGGAACTAATGAAAAACTGTTTTTT.

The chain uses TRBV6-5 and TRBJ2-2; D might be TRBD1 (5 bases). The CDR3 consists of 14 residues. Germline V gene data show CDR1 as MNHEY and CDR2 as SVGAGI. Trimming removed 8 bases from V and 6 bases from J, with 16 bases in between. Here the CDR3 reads CASSRVLYPGELFF. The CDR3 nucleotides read TGTGCCAGCTCCAGGGTTTTGTACCCCGGGGAGCTGTTTTTT.

The CDR3 DNA reads TGTGCCAGCAGCCGGGACAATTATAATTCACCCCTCCACTTT. It translates to CASSRDNYNSPLHF. V and J are TRBV14 and TRBJ1-6, with D possibly being TRBD1 (6 bases). The CDR3 length is 14 residues. Trimming shortened V by 4 bases and J by 4 bases, and 8 bases separated the two germline ends. CDR1 is SGHDN, CDR2 FVKESK, per germline. The full variable domain, completed using reference TRBV14 and TRBJ1-6, is EAGVTQFPSHSVIEKGQTVTLRCDPISGHDNLYWYRRVMGKEIKFLLHFVKESKQDESGMPNNRFLAERTGGTYSTLKVQPAELEDSGVYFCASSRDNYNSPLHFGNGTRLTVT.

DNA of the CDR3: TGTGCCAGCAGCTTCGCCGGGAATCAGCCCCAGCATTTT. Amino acids: CASSFAGNQPQHF. J is TRBJ1-5 and V is TRBV7-9; D remains ambiguous. CDR3 length equals 13 residues. Trimming took off 3 bases at V and 4 bases at J, with 7 bases between the two ends. Germline CDR1 reads SEHNR; CDR2 reads FQNEAQ (reference sequence).

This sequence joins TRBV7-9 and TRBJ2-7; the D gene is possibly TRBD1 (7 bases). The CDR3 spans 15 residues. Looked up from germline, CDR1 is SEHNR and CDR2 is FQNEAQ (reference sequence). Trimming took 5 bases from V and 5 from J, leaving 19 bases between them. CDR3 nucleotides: TGTGCCAGCAGCGACTACCAGGGGGGTATCAACGAGCAGTACTTC. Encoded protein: CASSDYQGGINEQYF. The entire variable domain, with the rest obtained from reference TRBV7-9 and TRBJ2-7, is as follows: DTGVSQNPRHKITKRGQNVTFRCDPISEHNRLYWYRQTLGQGPEFLTYFQNEAQLEKSRLLSDRFSAERPKGSFSTLEIQRTEQGDSAMYLCASSDYQGGINEQYFGPGTRLTVT.

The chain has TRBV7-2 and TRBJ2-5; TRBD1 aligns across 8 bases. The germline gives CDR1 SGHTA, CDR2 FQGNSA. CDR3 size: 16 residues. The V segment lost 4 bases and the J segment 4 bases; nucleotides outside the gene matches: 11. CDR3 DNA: TGTGCCAGCAGCTACGCCAGGGGGCGGGTTGGAGAGACCCAGTACTTC. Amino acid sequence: CASSYARGRVGETQYF.

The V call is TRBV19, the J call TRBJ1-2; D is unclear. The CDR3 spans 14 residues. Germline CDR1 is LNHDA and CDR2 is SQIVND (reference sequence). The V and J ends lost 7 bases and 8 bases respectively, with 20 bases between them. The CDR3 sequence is CASTKERGIDGYTF. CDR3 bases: TGTGCCAGTACTAAAGAACGGGGAATAGACGGCTACACCTTC.

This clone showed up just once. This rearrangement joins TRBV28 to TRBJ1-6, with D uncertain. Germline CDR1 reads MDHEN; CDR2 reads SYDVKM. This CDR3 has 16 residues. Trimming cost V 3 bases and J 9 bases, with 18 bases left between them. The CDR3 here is CASSLRREPRVSPLHF. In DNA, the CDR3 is TGTGCCAGCAGTTTGCGCCGGGAGCCAAGGGTTTCACCCCTCCACTTT.

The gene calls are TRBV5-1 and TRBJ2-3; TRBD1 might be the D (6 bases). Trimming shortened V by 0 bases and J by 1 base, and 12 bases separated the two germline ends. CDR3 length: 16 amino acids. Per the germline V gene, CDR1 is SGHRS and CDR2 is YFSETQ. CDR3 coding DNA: TGCGCCAGCAGCTTGGCCCTGACAGGACGCACAGATACGCAGTATTTT. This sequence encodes CASSLALTGRTDTQYF.

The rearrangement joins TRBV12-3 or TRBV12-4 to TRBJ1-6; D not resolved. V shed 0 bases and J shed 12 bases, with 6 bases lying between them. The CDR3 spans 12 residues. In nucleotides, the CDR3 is TGTGCCAGCAGTTTAGCAACGGGACCCCTCCACTTT. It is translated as CASSLATGPLHF.

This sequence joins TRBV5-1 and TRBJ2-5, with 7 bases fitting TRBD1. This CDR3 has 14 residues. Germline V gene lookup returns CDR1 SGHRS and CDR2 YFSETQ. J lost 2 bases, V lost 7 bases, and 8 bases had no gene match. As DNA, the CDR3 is TGCGCCAGCTACGTACGGGACAGACAAGAGACCCAGTACTTC. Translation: CASYVRDRQETQYF.

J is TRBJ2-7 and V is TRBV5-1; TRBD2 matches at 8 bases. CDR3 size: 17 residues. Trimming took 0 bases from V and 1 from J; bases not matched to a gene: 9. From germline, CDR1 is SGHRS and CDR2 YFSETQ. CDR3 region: CASSLVSPGGPSYEQYF. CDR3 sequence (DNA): TGCGCCAGCAGCTTGGTTTCGCCGGGGGGGCCGTCCTACGAGCAGTACTTC. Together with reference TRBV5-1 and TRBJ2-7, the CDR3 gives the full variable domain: KAGVTQTPRYLIKTRGQQVTLSCSPISGHRSVSWYQQTPGQGLQFLFEYFSETQRNKGNFPGRFSGRQFSNSRSEMNVSTLELGDSALYLCASSLVSPGGPSYEQYFGPGTRLTVT.

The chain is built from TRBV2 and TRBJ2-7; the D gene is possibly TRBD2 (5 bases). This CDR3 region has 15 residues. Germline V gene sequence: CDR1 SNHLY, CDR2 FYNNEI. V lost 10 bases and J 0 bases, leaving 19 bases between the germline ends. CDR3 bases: TGTGCCATTTCTATAGGACTCGTGAGCTCCTACGAGCAGTACTTC. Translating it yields CAISIGLVSSYEQYF.

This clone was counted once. This chain's CDR3 is CASSPSRDSFTDTQYF. Here the CDR3 DNA reads TGTGCCAGCAGCCCCTCCCGGGACTCGTTCACAGATACGCAGTATTTT. This chain links TRBV3-1 (or the pseudogene TRBV3-2) with TRBJ2-3; D perhaps matches TRBD2 (6 bases). CDR1 and CDR2 from the germline V gene are LGHDT and YNNKEL (reference sequence). The V gene lost 4 bases and the J gene lost 2 bases, with 16 bases spanning the gap. This CDR3 contains 16 residues.

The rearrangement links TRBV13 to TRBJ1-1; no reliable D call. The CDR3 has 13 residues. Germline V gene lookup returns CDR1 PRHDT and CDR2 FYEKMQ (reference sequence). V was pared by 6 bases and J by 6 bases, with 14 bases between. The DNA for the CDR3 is TGTGCCAGCAGTGCGTCGGTTGTGGCTGAAGCTTTCTTT. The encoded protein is CASSASVVAEAFF. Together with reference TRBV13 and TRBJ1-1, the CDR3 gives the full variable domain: AAGVIQSPRHLIKEKRETATLKCYPIPRHDTVYWYQQGPGQDPQFLISFYEKMQSDKGSIPDRFSAQQFSDYHSELNMSSLELGDSALYFCASSASVVAEAFFGQGTRLTVV.

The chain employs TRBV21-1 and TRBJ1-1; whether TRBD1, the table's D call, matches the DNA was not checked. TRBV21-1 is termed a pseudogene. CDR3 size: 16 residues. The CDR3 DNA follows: TGTGCCACCATTCTATACGGGACAGGGGGCATCACTGAAGCTTTCTTT. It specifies CATILYGTGGITEAFF.

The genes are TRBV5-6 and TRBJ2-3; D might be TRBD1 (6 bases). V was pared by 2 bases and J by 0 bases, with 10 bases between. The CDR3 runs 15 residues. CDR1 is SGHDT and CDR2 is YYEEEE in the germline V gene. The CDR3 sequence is CASSFGGTSTDTQYF. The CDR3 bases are TGTGCCAGCAGCTTTGGGGGCACCAGCACAGATACGCAGTATTTT.

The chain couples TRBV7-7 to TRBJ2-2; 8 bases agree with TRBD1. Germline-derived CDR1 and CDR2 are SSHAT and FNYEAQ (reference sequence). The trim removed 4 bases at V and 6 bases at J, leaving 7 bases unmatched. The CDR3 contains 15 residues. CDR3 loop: CASSSPDRGSGELFF. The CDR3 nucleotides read TGTGCCAGCAGCTCACCAGACAGGGGCTCCGGGGAGCTGTTTTTT.

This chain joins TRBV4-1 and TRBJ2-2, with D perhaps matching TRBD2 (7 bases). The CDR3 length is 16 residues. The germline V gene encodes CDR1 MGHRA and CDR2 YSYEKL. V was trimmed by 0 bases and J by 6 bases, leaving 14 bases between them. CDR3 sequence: CASSQEGRGGPGELFF. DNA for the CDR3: TGCGCCAGCAGCCAAGAGGGCAGGGGAGGGCCCGGGGAGCTGTTTTTT.

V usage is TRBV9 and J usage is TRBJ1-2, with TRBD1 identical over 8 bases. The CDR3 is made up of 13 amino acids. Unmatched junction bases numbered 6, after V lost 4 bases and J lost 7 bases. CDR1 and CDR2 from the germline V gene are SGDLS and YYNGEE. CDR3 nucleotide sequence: TGTGCCAGCAGCCAAGAGGACAGGGCTGGCTACACCTTC. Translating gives CASSQEDRAGYTF.

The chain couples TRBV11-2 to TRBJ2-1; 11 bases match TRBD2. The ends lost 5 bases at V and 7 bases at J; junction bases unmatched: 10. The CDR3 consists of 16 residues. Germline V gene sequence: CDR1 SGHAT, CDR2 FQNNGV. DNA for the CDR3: TGTGCCAGCAGCGAAACTAGCGGGGGCCTGTCAAATGAGCAGTTCTTC. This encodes CASSETSGGLSNEQFF.

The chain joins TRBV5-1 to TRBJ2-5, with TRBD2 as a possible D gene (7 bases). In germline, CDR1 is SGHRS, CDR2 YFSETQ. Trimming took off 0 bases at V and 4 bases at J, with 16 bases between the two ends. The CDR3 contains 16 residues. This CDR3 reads CASSLEAGAGRETQYF. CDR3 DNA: TGCGCCAGCAGCTTGGAGGCGGGGGCAGGACGAGAGACCCAGTACTTC.

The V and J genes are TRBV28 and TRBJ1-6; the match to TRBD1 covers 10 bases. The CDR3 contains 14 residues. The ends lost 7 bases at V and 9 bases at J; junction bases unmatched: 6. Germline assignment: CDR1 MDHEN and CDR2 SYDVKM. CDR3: CASNPGTGVSPLHF. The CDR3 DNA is TGTGCCAGCAACCCCGGGACAGGGGTTTCACCCCTCCACTTT.

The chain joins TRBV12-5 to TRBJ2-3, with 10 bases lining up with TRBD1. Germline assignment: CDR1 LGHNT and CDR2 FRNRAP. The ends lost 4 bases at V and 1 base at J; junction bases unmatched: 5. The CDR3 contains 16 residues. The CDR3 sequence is CASGSGQGRGTDTQYF. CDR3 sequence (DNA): TGTGCTAGTGGTTCGGGACAGGGGAGAGGCACAGATACGCAGTATTTT.

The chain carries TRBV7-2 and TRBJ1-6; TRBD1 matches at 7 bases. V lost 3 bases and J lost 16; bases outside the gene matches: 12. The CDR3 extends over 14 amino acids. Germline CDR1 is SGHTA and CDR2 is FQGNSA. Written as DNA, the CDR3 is TGTGCCAGCAGCTTCCTAGGGACAGTCAGTCTTCTCCACTTT. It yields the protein CASSFLGTVSLLHF. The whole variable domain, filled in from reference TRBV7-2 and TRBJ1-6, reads GAGVSQSPSNKVTEKGKDVELRCDPISGHTALYWYRQSLGQGLEFLIYFQGNSAPDKSGLPSDRFSAERTGGSVSTLTIQRTQQEDSAVYLCASSFLGTVSLLHFGNGTRLTVT.